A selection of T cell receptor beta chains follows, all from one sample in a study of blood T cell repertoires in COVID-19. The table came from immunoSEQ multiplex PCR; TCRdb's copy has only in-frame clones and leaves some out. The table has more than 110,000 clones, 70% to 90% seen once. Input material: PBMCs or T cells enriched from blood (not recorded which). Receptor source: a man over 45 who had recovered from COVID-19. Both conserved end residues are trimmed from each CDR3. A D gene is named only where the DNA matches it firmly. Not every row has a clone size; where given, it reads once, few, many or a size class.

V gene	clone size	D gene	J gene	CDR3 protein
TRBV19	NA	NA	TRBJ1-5	ASSPRASRLQPQH
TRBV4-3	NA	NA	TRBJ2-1	ASSQTTGYNEQF
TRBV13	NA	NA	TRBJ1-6	ASSLPGVSPLH
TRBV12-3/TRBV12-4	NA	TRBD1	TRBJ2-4	ATQQGASNIQY
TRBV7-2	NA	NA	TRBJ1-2	ASSLFPGLRDYT
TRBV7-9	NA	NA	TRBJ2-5	ASSLAGGGRETQY
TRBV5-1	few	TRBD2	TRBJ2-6	ASSLSGGSGANVLT
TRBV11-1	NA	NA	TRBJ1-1	ASNQDRNTEAF
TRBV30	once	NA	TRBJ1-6	AWSQKLLGGHNSPLH
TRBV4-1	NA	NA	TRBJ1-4	ASSQDQLWMTGEKLF
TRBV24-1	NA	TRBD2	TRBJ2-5	ATGLAGVETQY
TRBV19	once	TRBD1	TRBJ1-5	ASSMTGGYQPQH
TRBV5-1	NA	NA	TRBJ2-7	ASSLEGWGGSYEQY
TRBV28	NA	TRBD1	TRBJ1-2	ASRAKGQGNYGYT
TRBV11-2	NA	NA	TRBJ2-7	ASSLDRFEQY
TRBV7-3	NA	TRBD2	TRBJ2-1	ASSLNREGRVNEQF
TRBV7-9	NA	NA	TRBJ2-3	ASSRVSDTQY
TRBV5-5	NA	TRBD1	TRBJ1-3	ASIAVPGGGNTIY
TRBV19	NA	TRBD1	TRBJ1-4	ASSIFSTGNGKLF
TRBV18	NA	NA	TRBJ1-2	ASSPLQGLEYGYT
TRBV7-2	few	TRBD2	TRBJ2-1	ASSLELAGANEQF
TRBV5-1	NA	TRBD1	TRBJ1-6	ASSTGTANSPLH
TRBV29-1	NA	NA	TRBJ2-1	SVDHRSTNNEQF
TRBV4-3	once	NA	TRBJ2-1	ASSQVGGLYNEQF
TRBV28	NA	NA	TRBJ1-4	ASSLQGATNEKLF
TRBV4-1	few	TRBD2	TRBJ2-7	ASSLTSGYSYEQY
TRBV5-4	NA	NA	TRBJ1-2	ASSLYRDTANYGYT
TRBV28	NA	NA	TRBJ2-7	ASSRILTRSSYEQY
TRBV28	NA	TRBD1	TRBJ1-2	ATRTGGDYGYT
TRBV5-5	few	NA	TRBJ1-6	ASIPTGVYNSPLH
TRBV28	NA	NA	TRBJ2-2	ASSAGGRTGELF
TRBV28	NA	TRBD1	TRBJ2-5	ASSPGQSQETQY
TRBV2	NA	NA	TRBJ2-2	ASMAGANTGELF
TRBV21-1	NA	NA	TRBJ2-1	ASSKAGGAGWNEQF
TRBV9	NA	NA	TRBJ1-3	ASSAPAGRNTIY
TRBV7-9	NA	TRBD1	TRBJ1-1	ASSRGRMNTEAF
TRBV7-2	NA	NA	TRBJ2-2	ASSSPDGGRTGELF
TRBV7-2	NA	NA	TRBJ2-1	ASSFYGYNEQF